Following are 15 T cell receptor beta chains from one sample sequenced in a study of tumor and adjacent non-tumor tissue in lung cancer. This sample's RNA came from whole unsorted tissue. Three rounds of nested PCR, following a modified ARM-PCR protocol, produced the TCRbeta library. TCRdb passed the multiplex PCR reads through MiXCR, listing each CDR3 protein once. The sample consists of 220,000 or so distinct CDR3 sequences, 71% of them appearing once. Input material: lung tumor tissue. The source is a man aged 60-69 years with non-small cell lung cancer.

A word on this clonotype: At one of its ends the junction is not consistent with the germline gene, which may arise from a read error. The rearrangement uses TRBV5-1 and TRBJ2-3; D possibly corresponds to TRBD2 (7 bases). Germline V gene sequence: CDR1 SGHRS, CDR2 YFSETQ. CDR3 length: 15 amino acids. The CDR3 DNA reads as TGCGCCAGCAGCTCCTCGGGGGGCGGGATAGATACGCAGAATTTT. Residues: CASSSSGGGIDTQNF. Full variable domain (remainder filled in from reference TRBV5-1 and TRBJ2-3): KAGVTQTPRYLIKTRGQQVTLSCSPISGHRSVSWYQQTPGQGLQFLFEYFSETQRNKGNFPGRFSGRQFSNSRSEMNVSTLELGDSALYLCASSSSGGGIDTQNFGPGTRLTVL.

The gene calls are TRBV5-4 and TRBJ2-7; 8 bases fit TRBD1. The germline gives CDR1 SGHNT, CDR2 YYREEE (reference sequence). Trimming took 4 bases from V and 4 from J; bases not matched to a gene: 7. The CDR3 has 14 amino acids. CDR3 nucleotides: TGTGCCAGCAGCGGCCGGGACAGGTGTTACGAGCAGTACTTC. Protein: CASSGRDRCYEQYF. The whole variable domain, filled in from reference TRBV5-4 and TRBJ2-7, reads ETGVTQSPTHLIKTRGQQVTLRCSSQSGHNTVSWYQQALGQGPQFIFQYYREEENGRGNFPPRFSGLQFPNYSSELNVNALELDDSALYLCASSGRDRCYEQYFGPGTRLTVT.

This clonotype was recorded once. Compared with germline, one end of the junction differs, possibly owing to a read error. CDR3: CASSHWNTEVFF. In nucleotides, the CDR3 is TGTGCCAGCAGCCACTGGAACACTGAAGTTTTCTTT. The rearrangement uses TRBV11-2 and TRBJ1-1, with D hard to call. Germline loops: CDR1 SGHAT, CDR2 FQNNGV. This CDR3 has 12 amino acids.

Concerning this clonotype itself: This clone may be a read error of a much larger clone one base away. The gene calls are TRBV4-1 and TRBJ1-2; D gene unclear. This CDR3 comprises 15 residues. From germline, CDR1 is MGHRA and CDR2 YSYEKL. V gave up 1 base and J gave up 7 bases, with 16 bases separating them. The CDR3, as DNA: TGCGCCAGCAGCCAAGGCCATAGAGGGTGGTCTGGCTACACCTTC. As protein: CASSQGHRGWSGYTF.

The chain couples TRBV29-1 to TRBJ2-3; the match to TRBD2 covers 12 bases. Germline V gives CDR1 SQVTM, CDR2 ANQGSEA. The CDR3 runs 15 residues. Trimming cost V 5 bases and J 4 bases; bases outside gene matches: 7. The CDR3 DNA follows: TGCAGCGTTATCCTAGCGGGGGGGCGGTCAGATACGCAGTATTTT. Its translation is CSVILAGGRSDTQYF.

On this clonotype: Because the CDR3 is missing its conserved closing phenylalanine or tryptophan, this is likely a read error. Because the CDR3's place on the DNA is in doubt, the DNA is left out and the CDR3 is given as listed by TCRdb. The chain joins TRBV11-1 to TRBJ2-1; TRBD1, as called in the table, went unchecked against the DNA. Both ends counted, the CDR3 spans 14 residues. Germline CDR1 reads SGHAT; CDR2 reads FQDESV (reference sequence). The CDR3 sequence: CASGVYGTGGEQLS.

Points on this clonotype: Since a much larger clone is just one base distant, this may be a read error. The chain has TRBV12-3 or TRBV12-4 and TRBJ2-2; D unresolved. V lost 7 bases to trimming and J lost 0 bases, with 9 bases between them. The CDR3 is 14 amino acids. CDR3 DNA sequence: TGTGCCAGCAAGTTAACAACGAACACCGGGGAGCTGTTTTTT. Translated, it gives CASKLTTNTGELFF.

V usage is TRBV5-1 and J usage is TRBJ2-2, with 10 bases fitting TRBD1. V was clipped by 0 bases and J by 5 bases; unmatched bases: 7. This CDR3 has 17 amino acids. The germline CDR1 and CDR2 sequences are SGHRS and YFSETQ. CDR3 sequence reads: CASSLGPGTGDTGELFF. CDR3 bases: TGCGCCAGCAGCTTGGGACCCGGGACAGGGGATACCGGGGAGCTGTTTTTT.

This clonotype occurred a few times. V usage is TRBV30 and J usage is TRBJ1-6; 9 bases line up with TRBD1. Germline V gene data show CDR1 as GTSNPN and CDR2 as SVGIG (reference sequence). This CDR3 contains 13 residues. Trimming removed 4 bases from V and 7 bases from J; junction bases left unmatched: 2. The CDR3 loop is CAWKGQGNSPLHF. CDR3 DNA: TGTGCCTGGAAGGGACAGGGAAATTCACCCCTCCACTTT.

As regards this clonotype: A read error may produce the germline difference seen at one junction end. The V gene is TRBV20-1, the J gene TRBJ2-3, with 10 bases fitting TRBD1. The CDR3 contains 14 residues. Germline loops: CDR1 DFQATT, CDR2 SNEGSKA (reference sequence). The CDR3 nucleotides are TGCAGTGCGACCGGGACAGGGGACACAGATACGCAGTATTTC. Translation gives CSATGTGDTDTQYF.

On this clonotype itself: A much larger clone sits a single nucleotide away, making a read error possible. The rearrangement uses TRBV29-1 and TRBJ1-1; no firm D call. The CDR3 length is 10 residues. Trimming shortened V by 4 bases and J by 7 bases, and 7 bases separated the two germline ends. The germline V gene has CDR1 SQVTM and CDR2 ANQGSEA. DNA of the CDR3: TGCAGCGTTGGGCTCATTGAAGCTTTCTTT. Translating it yields CSVGLIEAFF.

As regards this clonotype: Since no conserved phenylalanine or tryptophan closes the CDR3, a read error is the likely cause. The limits of the CDR3 on the DNA are not certain, so only TCRdb's listed CDR3 is given. J is TRBJ2-4 and V is TRBV6-1; the table's D call, TRBD2, has no DNA check behind it. Per the germline V gene, CDR1 is MNHNS and CDR2 is SASEGT. From its first to its last residue, the CDR3 has 13 amino acids. CDR3 protein: CASSEWEGDIHYI.

The chain carries TRBV5-4 and TRBJ1-1; the D is unclear. Germline loops: CDR1 SGHNT, CDR2 YYREEE (reference sequence). The CDR3 extends over 14 amino acids. Deletions cut 4 bases from V and 8 bases from J, with 18 bases between. CDR3 loop: CASSQGRGNGEAFF. The CDR3 region has the DNA TGTGCCAGCAGCCAAGGTCGAGGAAACGGGGAAGCTTTCTTT. The complete variable domain, with remaining parts taken from reference TRBV5-4 and TRBJ1-1, reads ETGVTQSPTHLIKTRGQQVTLRCSSQSGHNTVSWYQQALGQGPQFIFQYYREEENGRGNFPPRFSGLQFPNYSSELNVNALELDDSALYLCASSQGRGNGEAFFGQGTRLTVV.

Notes on this clonotype: Since a much larger clone is just one base distant, this may be a read error. The missing conserved phenylalanine or tryptophan at the end of this CDR3 makes a read error likely. The chain uses TRBV5-1 and TRBJ2-7; TRBD1 is a possible D gene (5 bases). Between the trimmed V and J ends, which lost 0 bases and 7 bases, there was a span of 11 bases. The CDR3 sequence is 13 residues long. In germline, CDR1 is SGHRS, CDR2 YFSETQ. The CDR3 spells CASSLVVGAEQYL. Written as DNA, the CDR3 is TGCGCCAGCAGCTTGGTCGTTGGGGCAGAGCAGTACTTG.

The chain joins TRBV6-1 to TRBJ2-7, with D possibly TRBD2 on 5 matching bases. Trimming cost V 9 bases and J 7 bases, with 19 bases left between them. The germline V gene has CDR1 MNHNS and CDR2 SASEGT. The CDR3 totals 13 residues. For the CDR3, the DNA is TGTGCCAGGACCTCCGGGGTGATGTGGGAGCAGTACTTC. Protein sequence: CARTSGVMWEQYF.